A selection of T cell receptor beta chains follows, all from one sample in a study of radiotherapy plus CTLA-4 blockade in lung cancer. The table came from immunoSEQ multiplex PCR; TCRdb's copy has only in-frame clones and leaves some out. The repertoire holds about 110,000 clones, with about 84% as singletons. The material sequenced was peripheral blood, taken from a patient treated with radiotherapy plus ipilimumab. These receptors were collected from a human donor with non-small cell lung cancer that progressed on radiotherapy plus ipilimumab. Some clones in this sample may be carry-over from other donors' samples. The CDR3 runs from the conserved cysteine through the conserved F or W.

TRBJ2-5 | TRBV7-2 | CASSLTRGKETQYF
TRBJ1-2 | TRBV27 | CASSPGQGTSYGYTF
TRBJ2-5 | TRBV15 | CATGTGGYGGGLETQYF
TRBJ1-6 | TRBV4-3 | CASSQDRAGTGSPLHF
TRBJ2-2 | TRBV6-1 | CASTFIRGAGELFF
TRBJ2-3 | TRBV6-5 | CASSYRGQGVDTQYF
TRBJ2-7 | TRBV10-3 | CAISDGQAYEQYF
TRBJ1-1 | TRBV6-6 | CASSYSLSENTEAFF
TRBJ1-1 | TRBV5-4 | CASSLDRVTVNTEAFF
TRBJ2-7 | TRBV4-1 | CASSQRGGVTYEQYF
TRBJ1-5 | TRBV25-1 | CASSPGGSFYQPQHF
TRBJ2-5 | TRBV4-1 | CASSQATGFQETQYF
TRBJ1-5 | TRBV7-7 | CASSPRGGTQPQHF
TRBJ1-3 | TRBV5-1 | CASSQIGQGSGNTIYF
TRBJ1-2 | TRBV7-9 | CASSLSGAVSNYGYTF
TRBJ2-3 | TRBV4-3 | CASSQDGGSRGYSDTQYF
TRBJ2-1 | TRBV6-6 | CASSPFVGSSYNEQFF
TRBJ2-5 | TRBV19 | CASSWGPGGQFQYF
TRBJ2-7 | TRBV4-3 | CASSQDLAGGGYEQYF
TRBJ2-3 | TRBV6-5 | CASRRWSTDTQYF
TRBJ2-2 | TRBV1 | CTSSQGLAGGRSWELFF
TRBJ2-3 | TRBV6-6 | CASSPGLSGVTDTQYF
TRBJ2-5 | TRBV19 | CASSPGLLGYETQYF
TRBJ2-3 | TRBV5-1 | CASSLRLAGLTDTQYF
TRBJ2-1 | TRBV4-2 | CASSLGTSWDNEQFF
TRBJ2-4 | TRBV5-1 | CASSLETPDIQYF
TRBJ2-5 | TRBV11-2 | CASSSWTSGGAGETQYF
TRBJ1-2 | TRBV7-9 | CASSLEYSYGYTF
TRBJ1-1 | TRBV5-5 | CASSLQGYTEAFF
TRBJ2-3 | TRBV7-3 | CASSLSPFEEASTDTQYF
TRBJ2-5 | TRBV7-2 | CASSLVATAGSGQYF
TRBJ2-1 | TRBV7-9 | CASSLTAGGANNEQFF
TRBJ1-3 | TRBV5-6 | CASSFPGSGNTIYF
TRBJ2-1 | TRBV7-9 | CASTPPRYLEQFF
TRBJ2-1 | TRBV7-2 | CASKTGDLYNEQFF
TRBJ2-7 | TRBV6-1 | CASSEGLALTYEQYF
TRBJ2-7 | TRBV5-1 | CASSFGGQDARHEQYF
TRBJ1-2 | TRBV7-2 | CASSSDRRYGYTF
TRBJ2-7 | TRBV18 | CASSPGLAGIYEQYF
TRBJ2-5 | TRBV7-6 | CASSFAETQYF
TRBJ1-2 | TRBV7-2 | CASSLNGRGSEGYTF
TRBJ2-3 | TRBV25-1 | CASSDLRRGVDTQYF
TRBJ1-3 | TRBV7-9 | CASSLTWGQRGNTIYF
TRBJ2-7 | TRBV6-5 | CASSYSTAQVYEQYF